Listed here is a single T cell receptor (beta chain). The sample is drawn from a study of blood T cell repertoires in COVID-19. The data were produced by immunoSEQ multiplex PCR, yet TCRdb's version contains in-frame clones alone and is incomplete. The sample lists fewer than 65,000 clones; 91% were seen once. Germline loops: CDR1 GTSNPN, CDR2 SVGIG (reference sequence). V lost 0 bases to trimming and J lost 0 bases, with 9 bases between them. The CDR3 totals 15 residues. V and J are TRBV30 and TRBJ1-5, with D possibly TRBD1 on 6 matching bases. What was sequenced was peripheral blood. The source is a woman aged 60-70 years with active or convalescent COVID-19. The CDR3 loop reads CAWSVGTYSNQPQHF. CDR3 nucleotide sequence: TGTGCCTGGAGTGTAGGGACATATAGCAATCAGCCCCAGCATTTT.